This note documents a single T cell receptor beta chain sequence. The data are from a study of blood T cell repertoires in COVID-19. Before they entered the study, exposed participants had met a COVID-19 case within 2 weeks. Method: immunoSEQ multiplex PCR; TCRdb's copy keeps in-frame clones and lacks some. The sample contains some 320,000 clones, about 85% of which appear only once. This receptor was obtained from a woman in her 30s who had been exposed to COVID-19. Sequencing was done on a sample of PBMCs or T cells enriched from blood (not recorded which).

This chain's CDR3 is CASSVRTQAGELFF. Written as DNA, the CDR3 is TGTGCCAGCAGCGTCCGCACCCAGGCCGGGGAGCTGTTTTTT. This chain joins TRBV9 and TRBJ2-2, with unresolved D. CDR1 SGDLS and CDR2 YYNGEE come from the germline V gene. There are 14 residues in the CDR3. Trimming took 2 bases from V and 6 from J, leaving 11 bases between them.